This T cell receptor beta chain was sequenced in a study of kidney transplant recipient with SARS-CoV-2 infection. Each CDR3 protein gets one entry after TCRdb re-called the reads with MiXCR. The repertoire holds roughly 230,000 distinct CDR3 sequences, with more than 25% as singletons. As to this clonotype: A single base separates this from a much larger clone, so it may be a read error.

Germline assignment: CDR1 SGHNT and CDR2 YENEEA. V lost 5 bases, J lost 6 bases, and 20 bases lay in between. CDR3 length equals 15 residues. The TCR originated in a male patient aged 25-45 years who had COVID-19 and was a kidney transplant recipient. Some T cells here may be from the graft donor. The source was a blood sample, collected at baseline and between days 110 and 120 from a kidney transplant recipient. The gene calls are TRBV11-3 and TRBJ2-7; D is tentatively TRBD1 or TRBD2 (5 bases each). The CDR3 sequence is CASSRDGGSGCEQYF. The CDR3 coding sequence is TGTGCCAGCAGCCGGGACGGCGGTTCGGGATGCGAGCAGTACTTC.